These T cell receptor beta chains were read from a single sample in a study of CD4 and CD8 cells across lung adenocarcinoma regions. TCRdb reanalysed the PCR reads using MiXCR and keeps one entry per CDR3 protein. The sample holds about 7,500 distinct CDR3 sequences, around half seen once. Sequences were obtained from CD8+ T cells from the center of a lung tumor. The origin of the receptors is a male donor with lung adenocarcinoma. The CD4 and CD8 labels of this study may be unreliable. Each CDR3 is given with its conserved first and last residue. The D gene is left open where the match is weak. The size of a clone is reported for some rows only, either as once, few or many, or as a class for expanded clones.

>-|TRBV27|-|TRBJ2-3
CASGPSIGPRGSDTQYF
TGTGCCAGCGGGCCCTCGATCGGGCCTCGGGGATCAGATACGCAGTATTTT
>few|TRBV5-1|TRBD2|TRBJ2-7
CASSPRQGGYEQYF
TGCGCCAGCAGCCCCCGGCAGGGAGGGTACGAGCAGTACTTC
>many|TRBV10-1|-|TRBJ2-5
CASSSTTHQATQYF
TGCGCCAGCAGTAGTACGACGCATCAAGCGACCCAGTACTTC
>-|TRBV6-5|TRBD1|TRBJ1-1
CASSYSSTGGRMAFF
TGTGCCAGCAGTTACAGTTCCACAGGGGGGAGGATGGCTTTCTTT
>-|TRBV7-9|-|TRBJ2-3
CASSSGVDTQYF
TGTGCCAGCAGCTCTGGGGTAGATACGCAGTATTTT
>-|TRBV10-1|TRBD2|TRBJ2-1
CASSVGTNNEQFF
TGCGCCAGCAGCGTAGGGACTAACAATGAGCAGTTCTTC
>many|TRBV25-1|TRBD1|TRBJ1-2
CASSLRGLGYTF
TGTGCCAGCAGCCTAAGGGGGCTCGGCTACACCTTC
>many|TRBV30|-|TRBJ2-1
CAWSVPGYYNEQFF
TGTGCCTGGAGTGTACCTGGCTACTACAATGAGCAGTTCTTC
>medium-sized|TRBV4-1|-|TRBJ1-6
CASSQGPGAGSPLHF
TGCGCCAGCAGCCAGGGGCCGGGGGCGGGGTCACCCCTCCACTTT
>many|TRBV6-1|TRBD1|TRBJ2-7
CASSETGAYEQYF
TGTGCCAGCAGTGAGACAGGGGCCTACGAGCAGTACTTC
>-|TRBV6-1|-|TRBJ1-3
CASSTEIGNTIYF
TGTGCCAGCAGCACGGAGATTGGAAACACCATATATTTT
>-|TRBV6-1|-|TRBJ1-1
CASSTTPNTEAFF
TGTGCCAGCAGTACGACACCAAACACTGAAGCTTTCTTT
>-|TRBV6-5|-|TRBJ2-3
CARSYDADRPQYF
TGTGCCCGCAGTTATGACGCAGACCGCCCGCAGTATTTT
>-|TRBV10-1|TRBD2|TRBJ2-1
CASSESGGSYNEQFF
TGCGCCAGCAGTGAATCGGGGGGCTCCTACAATGAGCAGTTCTTC
>-|TRBV27|TRBD2|TRBJ2-5
CASTELAGVTGQYF
TGTGCCAGCACCGAACTAGCGGGAGTAACGGGGCAGTACTTC
>-|TRBV6-1|TRBD1|TRBJ2-2
CASRKTGDTGELFF
TGTGCCAGCAGAAAGACAGGGGACACCGGGGAGCTGTTTTTT
>-|TRBV10-1|-|TRBJ2-7
CASSVTGYYIGYEQYF
TGCGCCAGCAGTGTAACAGGGTACTATATTGGGTACGAGCAGTACTTC
>-|TRBV6-1|TRBD1|TRBJ2-5
CASRGQVETQYF
TGTGCCAGCAGGGGACAGGTGGAGACCCAGTACTTC
>once|TRBV6-5|-|TRBJ2-7
CASSYVGNTGGYEQYF
TGTGCCAGCAGTTACGTCGGGAACACCGGGGGTTACGAGCAGTACTTC
>few|TRBV10-2|TRBD1|TRBJ2-6
CASSEGRGRSGANVLTF
TGCGCCAGCAGTGAGGGCAGGGGGCGGTCTGGGGCCAACGTCCTGACTTTC
>few|TRBV4-1|-|TRBJ2-5
CASSQDHPSFGTQYF
TGCGCCAGCAGCCAAGATCATCCTAGTTTTGGGACCCAGTACTTC
>many|TRBV6-5|-|TRBJ2-7
CASRVLEVSPYEQYF
TGTGCCAGCAGAGTGTTAGAGGTTAGCCCTTACGAGCAGTACTTC
>-|TRBV6-5|TRBD2|TRBJ2-7
CASSYVGNTGEIAGYEQYF
TGTGCCAGCAGTTACGTCGGGAACACCGGGGAGATAGCGGGCTACGAGCAGTACTTC
>-|TRBV6-1|TRBD1|TRBJ2-1
CASSEAPGAGQGDGNNEQFF
TGTGCCAGCAGTGAAGCCCCCGGTGCGGGACAGGGGGATGGAAACAATGAGCAGTTCTTC
>-|TRBV6-1|-|TRBJ1-2
CASLLRGGSNYGYTF
TGTGCCAGCTTGCTTCGGGGGGGATCTAACTATGGCTACACCTTC
>-|TRBV6-5|TRBD2|TRBJ2-2
CASSFGLEVSGELFF
TGTGCCAGCAGTTTCGGACTAGAGGTTTCCGGGGAGCTGTTTTTT
>many|TRBV5-1|-|TRBJ2-1
CASSLSGLAEQFF
TGCGCCAGCAGCTTGAGCGGTTTAGCTGAGCAGTTCTTC
>-|TRBV6-5|TRBD2|TRBJ2-7
CASVGLGYYEQYF
TGTGCCAGCGTTGGACTAGGTTACTACGAGCAGTACTTC
>-|TRBV24-1|-|TRBJ2-3
CATSDLPSRVGTDTQYF
TGTGCCACCAGTGATTTGCCTTCTCGGGTAGGGACCGATACGCAGTATTTT
>-|TRBV27|-|TRBJ1-2
CASSLGGDYGYTF
TGTGCCAGCAGTCTTGGGGGAGACTATGGCTACACCTTC
>-|TRBV10-2|TRBD1|TRBJ2-4
CPSRGLRAKNMQYF
TGCCCCAGCAGGGGGCTGCGAGCCAAAAATATGCAGTATTTC
>many|TRBV27|TRBD2|TRBJ2-7
CASSWAGGFEQYF
TGTGCCAGCAGTTGGGCGGGAGGGTTCGAGCAGTACTTC
>many|TRBV4-2|TRBD2|TRBJ2-1
CASSQDPRAGGFSYNEQFF
TGTGCCAGCAGCCAAGATCCCCGTGCGGGGGGCTTCTCCTACAATGAGCAGTTCTTC
>-|TRBV7-6|-|TRBJ2-1
CASSLGAGANEQFF
TGTGCCAGCAGCTTGGGGGCAGGGGCAAACGAGCAGTTCTTC
>-|TRBV6-1|-|TRBJ2-1
CASRGRLVHEDEQFF
TGTGCCAGCAGGGGTAGACTAGTCCATGAGGATGAGCAGTTCTTC
>-|TRBV11-3|-|TRBJ2-5
CASSLGPEETQYF
TGTGCCAGCAGCTTAGGCCCAGAGGAGACCCAGTACTTC
>many|TRBV4-1|-|TRBJ2-7
CASSLLSLDSNEQYF
TGCGCCAGCAGCCTCCTATCCCTGGACTCCAACGAGCAGTACTTC
>many|TRBV30|TRBD2|TRBJ2-5
CAWAAFGGWQETQYF
TGTGCCTGGGCTGCTTTCGGGGGGTGGCAAGAGACCCAGTACTTC